This T cell receptor (beta chain) was retrieved from a study of cytomegalovirus exposure and HLA in healthy donors. Trimming removed 4 bases from V and 0 bases from J, with 12 bases in between. CDR1 is SGHTA and CDR2 is FQGTGA in the germline V gene. The CDR3 is 16 amino acids. Study-wide points: Researchers counted roughly 150 TCR beta chains as cytomegalovirus-associated. Three CMV-associated chains were confirmed in vitro to be specific for CMV antigens. It was reported that the classifier diagnosed cytomegalovirus status with high specificity and sensitivity in both the original and validation cohorts.

Assay: immunoSEQ multiplex PCR; the TCRdb copy retains only in-frame clones and omits some. The sample lists 50,000 to 80,000 clones; 75% to 90% were seen once. Details on this clone: No antigen is known for it.

The sequence was obtained from a woman aged 18 to 35 in good health and CMV-seronegative. The chain is built from TRBV7-3 and TRBJ2-2; TRBD2 might be the D (5 bases). Sequencing input: PBMCs. The CDR3 sequence is CASSSSGKSNTGELFF. In DNA, the CDR3 is TGTGCCAGCAGCTCGAGCGGCAAATCGAACACCGGGGAGCTGTTTTTT.